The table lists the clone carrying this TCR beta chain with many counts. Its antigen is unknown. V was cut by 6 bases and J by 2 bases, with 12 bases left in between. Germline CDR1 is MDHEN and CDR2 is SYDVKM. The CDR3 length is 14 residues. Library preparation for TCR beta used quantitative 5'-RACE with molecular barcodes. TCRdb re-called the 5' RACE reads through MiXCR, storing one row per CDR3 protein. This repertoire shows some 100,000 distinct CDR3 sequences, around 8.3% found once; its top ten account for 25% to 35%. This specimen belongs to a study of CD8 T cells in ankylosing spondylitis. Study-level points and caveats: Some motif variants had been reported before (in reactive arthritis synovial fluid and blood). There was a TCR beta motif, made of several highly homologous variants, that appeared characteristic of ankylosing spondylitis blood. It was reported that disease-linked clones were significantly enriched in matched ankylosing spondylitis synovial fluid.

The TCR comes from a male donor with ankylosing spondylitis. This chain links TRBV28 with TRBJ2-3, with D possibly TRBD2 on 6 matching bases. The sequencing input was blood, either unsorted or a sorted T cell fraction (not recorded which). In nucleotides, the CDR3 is TGTGCCAGCAGGACGGAGGGTGCCACAGATACGCAGTATTTT. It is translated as CASRTEGATDTQYF.